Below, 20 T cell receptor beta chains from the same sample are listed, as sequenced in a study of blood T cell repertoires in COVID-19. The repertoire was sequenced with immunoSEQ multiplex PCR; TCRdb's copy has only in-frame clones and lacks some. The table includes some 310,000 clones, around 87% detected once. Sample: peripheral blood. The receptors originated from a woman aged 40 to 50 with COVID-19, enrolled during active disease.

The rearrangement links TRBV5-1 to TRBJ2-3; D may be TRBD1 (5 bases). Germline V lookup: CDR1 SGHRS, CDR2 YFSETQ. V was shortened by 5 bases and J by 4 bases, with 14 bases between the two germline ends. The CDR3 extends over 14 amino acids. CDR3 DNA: TGCGCCAGCAGTCCTGGACACAGCGCAGATACGCAGTATTTT. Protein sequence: CASSPGHSADTQYF.

CDR3 sequence (DNA): TGTGCCAGTGCCAGTTCCTCGAACACTGAAGCTTTCTTT. This codes for CASASSSNTEAFF. The chain couples TRBV27 to TRBJ1-1; D remains ambiguous. Germline CDR1 MNHEY, CDR2 SMNVEV (reference sequence). V was pared by 9 bases and J by 1 base, with 12 bases between. This CDR3 spans 13 amino acids.

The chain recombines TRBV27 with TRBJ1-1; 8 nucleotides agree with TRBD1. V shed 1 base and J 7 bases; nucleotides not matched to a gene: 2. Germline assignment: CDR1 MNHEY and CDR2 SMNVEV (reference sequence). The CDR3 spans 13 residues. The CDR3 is CASSLYTGGEAFF. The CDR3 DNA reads TGTGCCAGCAGTTTATATACAGGGGGTGAAGCTTTCTTT.

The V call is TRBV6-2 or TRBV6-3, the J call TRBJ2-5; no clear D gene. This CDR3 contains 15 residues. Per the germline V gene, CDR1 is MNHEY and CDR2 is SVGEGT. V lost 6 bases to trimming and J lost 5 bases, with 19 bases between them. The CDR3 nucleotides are TGTGCCAGCAGCCCCTCCCTTGGGCGCGAGGAGACCCAGTACTTC. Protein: CASSPSLGREETQYF.

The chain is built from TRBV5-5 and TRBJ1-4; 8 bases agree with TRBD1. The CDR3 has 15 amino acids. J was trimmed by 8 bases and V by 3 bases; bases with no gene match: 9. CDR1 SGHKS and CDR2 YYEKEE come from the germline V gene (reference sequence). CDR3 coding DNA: TGTGCCAGCAGCTCGATGGCGCAGGGGGCCGAAAAACTGTTTTTT. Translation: CASSSMAQGAEKLFF.

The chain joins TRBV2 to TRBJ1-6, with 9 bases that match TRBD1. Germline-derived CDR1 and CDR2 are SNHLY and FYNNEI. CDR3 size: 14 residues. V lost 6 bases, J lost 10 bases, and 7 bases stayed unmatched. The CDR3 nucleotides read TGTGCCAGCAGCGGGGGACAGGGTGAATCACCCCTCCACTTT. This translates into CASSGGQGESPLHF.

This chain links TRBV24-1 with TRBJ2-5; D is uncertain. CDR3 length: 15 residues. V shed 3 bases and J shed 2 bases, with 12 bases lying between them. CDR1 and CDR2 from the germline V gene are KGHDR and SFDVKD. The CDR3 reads CATSDRRFGQETQYF. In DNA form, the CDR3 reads TGTGCCACCAGTGATCGTCGGTTCGGGCAAGAGACCCAGTACTTC.

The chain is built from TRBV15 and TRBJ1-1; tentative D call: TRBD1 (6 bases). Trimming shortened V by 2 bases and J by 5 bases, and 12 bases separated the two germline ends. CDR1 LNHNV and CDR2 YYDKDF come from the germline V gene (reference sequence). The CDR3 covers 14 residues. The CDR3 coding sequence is TGTGCCACCAGCAGAACAGGGTTCTCGACTGAAGCTTTCTTT. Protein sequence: CATSRTGFSTEAFF.

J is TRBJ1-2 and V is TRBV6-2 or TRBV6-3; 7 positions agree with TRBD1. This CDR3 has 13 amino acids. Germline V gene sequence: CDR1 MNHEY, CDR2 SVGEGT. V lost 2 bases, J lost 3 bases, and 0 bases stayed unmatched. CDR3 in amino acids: CASSYDRDYGYTF. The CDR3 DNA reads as TGTGCCAGCAGTTACGACAGGGACTATGGCTACACCTTC.

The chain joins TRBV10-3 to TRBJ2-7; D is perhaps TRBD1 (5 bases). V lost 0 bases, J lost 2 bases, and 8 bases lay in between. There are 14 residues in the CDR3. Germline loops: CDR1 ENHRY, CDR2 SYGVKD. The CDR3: CAISESRQTYEQYF. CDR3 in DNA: TGTGCCATCAGTGAGTCCCGACAGACCTACGAGCAGTACTTC.

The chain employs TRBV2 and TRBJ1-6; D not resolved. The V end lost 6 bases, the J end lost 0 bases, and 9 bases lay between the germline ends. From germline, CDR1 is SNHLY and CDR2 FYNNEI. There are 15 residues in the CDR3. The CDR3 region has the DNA TGTGCCAGCAGGTTAGAAAGCTCCTATAATTCACCCCTCCACTTT. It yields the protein CASRLESSYNSPLHF.

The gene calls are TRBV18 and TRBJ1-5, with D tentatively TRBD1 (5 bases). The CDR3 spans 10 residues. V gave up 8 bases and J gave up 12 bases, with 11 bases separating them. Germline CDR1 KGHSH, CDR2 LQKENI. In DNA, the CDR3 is TGTGCCAGCCCCCGGGGGAGCCAGCATTTT. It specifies CASPRGSQHF.

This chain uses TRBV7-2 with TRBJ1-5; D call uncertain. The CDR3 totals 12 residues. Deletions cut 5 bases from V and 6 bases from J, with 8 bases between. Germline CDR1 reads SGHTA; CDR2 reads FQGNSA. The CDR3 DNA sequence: TGTGCCAGCAGCCGAGGCGGTCAGCCCCAGCATTTT. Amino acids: CASSRGGQPQHF.

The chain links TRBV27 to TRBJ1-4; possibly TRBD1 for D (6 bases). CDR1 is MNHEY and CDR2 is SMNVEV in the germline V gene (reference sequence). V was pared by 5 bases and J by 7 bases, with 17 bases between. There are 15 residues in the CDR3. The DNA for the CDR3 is TGTGCCAGCAGTACACGAGGGGGAGTTGCTGAAAAACTGTTTTTT. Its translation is CASSTRGGVAEKLFF. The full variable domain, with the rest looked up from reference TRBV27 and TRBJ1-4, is EAQVTQNPRYLITVTGKKLTVTCSQNMNHEYMSWYRQDPGLGLRQIYYSMNVEVTDKGDVPEGYKVSRKEKRNFPLILESPSPNQTSLYFCASSTRGGVAEKLFFGSGTQLSVL.

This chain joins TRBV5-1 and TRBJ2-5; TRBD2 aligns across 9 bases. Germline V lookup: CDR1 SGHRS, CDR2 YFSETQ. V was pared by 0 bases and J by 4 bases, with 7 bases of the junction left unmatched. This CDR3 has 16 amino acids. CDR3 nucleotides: TGCGCCAGCAGCTTGGTCGTTAGCGGGGGTGGAGAGACCCAGTACTTC. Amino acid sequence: CASSLVVSGGGETQYF.

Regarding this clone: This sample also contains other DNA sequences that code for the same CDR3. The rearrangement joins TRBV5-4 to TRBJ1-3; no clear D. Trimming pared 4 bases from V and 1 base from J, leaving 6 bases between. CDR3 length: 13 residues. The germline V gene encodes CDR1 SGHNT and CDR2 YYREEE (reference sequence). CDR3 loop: CASSPRSGNTIYF. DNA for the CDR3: TGTGCCAGCAGCCCTCGTTCTGGAAACACCATATATTTT. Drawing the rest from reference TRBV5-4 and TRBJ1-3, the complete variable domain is ETGVTQSPTHLIKTRGQQVTLRCSSQSGHNTVSWYQQALGQGPQFIFQYYREEENGRGNFPPRFSGLQFPNYSSELNVNALELDDSALYLCASSPRSGNTIYFGEGSWLTVV.

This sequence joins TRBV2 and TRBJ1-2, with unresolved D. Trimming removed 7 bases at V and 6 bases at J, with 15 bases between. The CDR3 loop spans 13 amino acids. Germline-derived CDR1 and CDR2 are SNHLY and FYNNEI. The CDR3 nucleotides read TGTGCCAGCATTGGAGAGAGAGGCCATGGCTACACCTTC. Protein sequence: CASIGERGHGYTF.

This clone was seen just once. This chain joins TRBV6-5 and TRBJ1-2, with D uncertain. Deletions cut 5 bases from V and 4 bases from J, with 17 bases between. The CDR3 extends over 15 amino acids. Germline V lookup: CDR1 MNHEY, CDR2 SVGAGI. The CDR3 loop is CASSPSSDGLYGYTF. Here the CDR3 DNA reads TGTGCCAGCAGTCCTTCATCCGACGGACTCTATGGCTACACCTTC.

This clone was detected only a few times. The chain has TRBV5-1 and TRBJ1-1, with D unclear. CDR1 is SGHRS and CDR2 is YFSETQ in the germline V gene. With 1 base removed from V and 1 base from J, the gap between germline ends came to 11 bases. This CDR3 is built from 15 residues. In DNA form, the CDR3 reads TGCGCCAGCAGCTTGCAGAAGACAAAGAACACTGAAGCTTTCTTT. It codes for CASSLQKTKNTEAFF.

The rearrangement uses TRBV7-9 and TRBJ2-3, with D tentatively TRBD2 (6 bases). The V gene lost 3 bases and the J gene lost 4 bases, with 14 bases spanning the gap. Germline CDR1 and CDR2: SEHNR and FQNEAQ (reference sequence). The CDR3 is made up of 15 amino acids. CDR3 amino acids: CASSFAAGRSDTQYF. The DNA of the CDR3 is TGTGCCAGCAGCTTTGCCGCGGGAAGGTCAGATACGCAGTATTTT.